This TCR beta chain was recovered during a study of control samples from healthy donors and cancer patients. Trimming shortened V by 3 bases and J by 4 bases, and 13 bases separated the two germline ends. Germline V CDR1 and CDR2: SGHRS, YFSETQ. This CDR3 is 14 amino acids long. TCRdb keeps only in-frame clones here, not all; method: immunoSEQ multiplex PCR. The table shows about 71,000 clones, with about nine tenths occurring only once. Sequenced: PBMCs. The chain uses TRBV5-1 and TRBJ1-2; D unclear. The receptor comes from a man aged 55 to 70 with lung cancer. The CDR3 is CASSSSTGSYGYTF. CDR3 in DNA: TGCGCCAGCAGCTCATCGACGGGCAGCTATGGCTACACCTTC.